The rows below give T cell receptor beta chains drawn from one sample of a study of cytomegalovirus exposure and HLA in healthy donors. Repertoires were generated with immunoSEQ multiplex PCR, while TCRdb's copy carries only in-frame clones and drops some. The sample records more than 150,000 clones, around 77% being singletons. The sequencing sample was made of PBMCs. The receptor source for this set is a woman aged 25 to 39 in good health and CMV-seronegative. CDR3s leave out the opening cysteine and the closing phenylalanine or tryptophan. D genes are given only for firm matches. Clone size is stated in some rows and not others, as once, few, many or a class when expanded.

>-|TRBV25-1|-
ASSEFAEAF
>-|TRBV6-5|few
ASSRTGEKLF
>TRBD1|TRBV6-5|-
ASSRPGGTGELF
>-|TRBV5-1|-
ASRPAGVSYNEQF
>TRBD2|TRBV30|-
AWNPTSTLHEQY
>TRBD1|TRBV7-9|-
ASSQTGEAQPQH
>TRBD1|TRBV7-3|-
ASSLDAGTGGYEQY
>-|TRBV2|-
ASRYRVLQPQH
>-|TRBV5-4|-
ASSFGGAGNEKLF
>-|TRBV29-1|-
SVEVTGRGETQY
>TRBD1|TRBV27|few
ASSLGRATGAQH
>-|TRBV6-6|-
ASSWTRTDTQY
>TRBD1|TRBV7-6|-
ASSPDRVGQPQH
>-|TRBV7-2|-
ASKEGAQVNEQF
>-|TRBV27|-
ASSLSQGGAEAF
>-|TRBV30|-
AWDPQGPNSPLH
>TRBD2|TRBV4-2|-
ASSQDETSGYEQY
>TRBD2|TRBV5-4|-
ASVRQASGGYGTDTQY
>-|TRBV7-2|-
ASSLVGAIEQY
>-|TRBV7-2|-
ASSLVGGDEQF
>-|TRBV29-1|once
SVGQSNNSPLH
>TRBD1|TRBV4-3|few
ASSQDRVLRGYT